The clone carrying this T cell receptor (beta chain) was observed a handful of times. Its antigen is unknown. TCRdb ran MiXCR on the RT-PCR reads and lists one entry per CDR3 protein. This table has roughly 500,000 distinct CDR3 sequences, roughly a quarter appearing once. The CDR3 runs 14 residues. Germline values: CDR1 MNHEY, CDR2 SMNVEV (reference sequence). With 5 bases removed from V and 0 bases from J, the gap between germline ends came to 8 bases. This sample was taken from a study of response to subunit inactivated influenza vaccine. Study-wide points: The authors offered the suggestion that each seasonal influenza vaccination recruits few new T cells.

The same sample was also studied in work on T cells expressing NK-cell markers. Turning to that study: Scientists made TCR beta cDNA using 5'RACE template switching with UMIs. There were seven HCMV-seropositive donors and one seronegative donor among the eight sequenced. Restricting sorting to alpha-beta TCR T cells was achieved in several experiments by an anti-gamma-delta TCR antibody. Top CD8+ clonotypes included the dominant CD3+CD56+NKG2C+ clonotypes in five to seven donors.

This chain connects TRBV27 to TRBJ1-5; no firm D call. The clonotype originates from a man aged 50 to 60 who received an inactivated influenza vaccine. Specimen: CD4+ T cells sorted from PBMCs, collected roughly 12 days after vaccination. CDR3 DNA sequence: TGTGCCAGCAGTCCGCATTCTAGCAATCAGCCCCAGCATTTT. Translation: CASSPHSSNQPQHF.